This record looks at one T cell receptor beta chain sequence and its context. This clone was seen a single time. Its antigen target is currently unknown. Base qualities are not at hand, and no much larger clone is one base apart. These data belong to a study of Ad26.COV2.S vaccination and SARS-CoV-2 variants (dated by TCRdb to the early 2020s). Looking at the study overall: Donors in the vaccine arm were drawn from COV1001, a phase I-IIa trial of Ad26.COV2.S in healthy adults that was multicentre, randomized, double-blind and placebo-controlled. Investigators remained blinded to trial group allocation during experiments and outcome assessment. Trial participants were randomized into five groups of five, in which low-dose or high-dose Ad26.COV2.S was given once or twice, or placebo was given on both occasions. The TCR-sequenced set comprised about 30 samples: about 19 Ad26.COV2.S vaccine recipients, 5 placebo recipients and 8 SARS-CoV-2 convalescent individuals. Ad26.COV2.S was administered intramuscularly at a dose of 5x10^10 or 1x10^11 viral particles, either as one shot or as two shots given 56 days apart. The specificity and breadth of SARS-CoV-2-reactive T cell receptors after Ad26.COV2.S vaccination were assessed by TCRbeta repertoire sequencing.

The treatment or condition label, as the study defines it: roughly 19 received Ad26.COV2.S at low or high dose, single or two shots; about 5 received placebo; per-sample allocation not given. Repertoires of vaccine and placebo recipients were sequenced from samples taken on day 63 after the first injection. Between 29 July and 7 August 2020, Cohort 1b enrolled about two dozen adults aged 18-55 years at one site in Boston, USA. As a vaccine, Ad26.COV2.S was a replication-incompetent adenovirus type 26 vector that expressed a prefusion-stabilized SARS-CoV-2 spike protein derived from the original Wuhan strain. Results and caveats for the whole study, not just this receptor: Comparable non-spike TCR breadth was observed between vaccine and placebo recipients, consistent with only spike being contained in the vaccine. Spike-specific TCR breadth was higher in Ad26.COV2.S recipients than in placebo recipients (P = 0.0014). After vaccination, substantial breadth of spike-specific CD8+ and CD4+ T cell responses was reported. It was noted by the authors that total T cell responses may have been underestimated by the TCR breadth and depth analyses. Comparing responses between vaccine doses or regimens was not something the study was powered to do.

CDR1 MNHEY and CDR2 SVGAGI were looked up in the germline V gene. CDR3 length: 13 amino acids, cysteine to phenylalanine. Only the CDR3 DNA is retained, 39 bases long and in frame from the first base. V sheds 7 bases and J sheds 6 bases, leaving 16 bases between their ends. The immunoSEQ Assay was used to sequence TCRbeta CDR3 regions. After extraction, genomic DNA underwent amplification by bias-controlled multiplex PCR, followed by high-throughput sequencing. Regarding the original processing steps: To quantify the absolute abundance of each unique TCRbeta CDR3 region, sequences were collapsed and filtered. Usable DNA was measured by amplifying reference genes present in all nucleated cells, and TCRbeta template counts were normalized to that usable DNA to estimate T cell fraction. Repertoire TCRs were annotated as SARS-CoV-2-specific by exact matching of V gene, CDR3 amino acid sequence and J gene to a known reactive TCR set. The reference SARS-CoV-2 TCR set was obtained from MIRA and was filtered for enrichment in COVID-19-positive ImmuneCODE repertoires, whereby public or cross-reactive TCRs were removed. Using the MIRA antigens, annotated TCRs were further analysed by specific ORF or by position within an ORF. Breadth was defined as annotated unique rearrangements over total unique productive rearrangements; depth was the summed frequency of those rearrangements. TCR breadth was compared between groups using two-sided Wilcoxon rank-sum tests. Entries here come from immuneACCESS through TCRdb and include only in-frame sequences with V and J called. Some clones fail to appear in such tables; in the studies checked, an unresolved V gene covers under half of the shortfall, and the cause of the remainder is unknown. Clone size and V and J calls were adopted from that table, with D and trimming inferred from the DNA. Recorded for this sample are hundreds of thousands of clones; roughly 90% of them occurred a single time. Clones ranked in the top ten supply about 1.5% of the sample.

This chain is built from TRBV6-5 and TRBJ2-7, with no confident D gene call. The sample was peripheral blood, taken in a trial of Ad26.COV2.S vaccine versus placebo. The receptor was derived from a person between 18 and 60 years old who received the Ad26.COV2.S COVID-19 vaccine or a placebo. DNA sequence: TGTGCCAGCACCCAGACTCCCCAGTCCGAGCAGTACTTC. Translation gives CASTQTPQSEQYF.